The source of this T cell receptor beta chain is a study of early T cells in non-severe SARS-CoV-2 infection. The wider study: Alpha and beta chains were unpaired, from unsorted whole-blood bulk RNA. General study results and limits: Matches to VDJdb favored anti-spike CD8 responses and missed private and CD4 specificities.

This clonotype was detected many times. Its target is not known. Trimming removed 1 base from V and 5 bases from J, with 14 bases in between. Germline V gene data show CDR1 as SGHTA and CDR2 as FQGNSA. This CDR3 is 15 amino acids long. Researchers tagged individual cDNA molecules with unique molecular identifiers. TCRdb recomputed calls from the 5' RACE reads with MiXCR, one row per CDR3 protein. The repertoire holds almost 85,000 distinct CDR3 sequences, with 9.5% to 13% as singletons. The sample consisted of whole blood. This receptor was taken from an adult who was a healthcare worker with PCR-confirmed SARS-CoV-2 infection or an uninfected control (not recorded which). The rearrangement joins TRBV7-2 to TRBJ1-2; the D gene is possibly TRBD1 (6 bases). This CDR3 reads CASSLEKGVIYGYTF. The CDR3 nucleotides are TGTGCCAGCAGCTTAGAGAAGGGGGTGATTTATGGCTACACCTTC.